These 2 T cell receptor beta chains originate from one sample sequenced in a study of blood T cells in healthy people across ages. PCR was performed a second time for about 7 to 12 cycles using a sample-barcoded 5' primer and a J-beta primer mix. MiXCR, run by TCRdb on the 5' RACE reads, gives a single entry per CDR3 protein. Of 540,000 or so distinct CDR3 sequences detected, 20% to 30% appear once; the ten largest clones hold approximately 8.7%. The same sample was also studied in work on T cells of mothers and their children.

Sequenced: blood. The receptors were gathered from a boy aged 5-17 years in good health.

This clonotype was seen a handful of times. The chain has TRBV28 and TRBJ2-7; D ambiguous. The CDR3 loop spans 12 amino acids. Per the germline V gene, CDR1 is MDHEN and CDR2 is SYDVKM. Trimming cost V 5 bases and J 5 bases, with 10 bases left between them. The CDR3, as DNA: TGTGCCAGCAGTCCCCCCCTCAACGAGCAGTACTTC. Translated: CASSPPLNEQYF. The variable domain in full, completed from reference TRBV28 and TRBJ2-7, reads DVKVTQSSRYLVKRTGEKVFLECVQDMDHENMFWYRQDPGLGLRLIYFSYDVKMKEKGDIPEGYSVSREKKERFSLILESASTNQTSMYLCASSPPLNEQYFGPGTRLTVT.

This clonotype has only a few counts. The genes are TRBV20-1 and TRBJ2-7; weak D call: TRBD2 (5 bases). CDR3 length: 13 residues. V lost 3 bases and J lost 3, with 12 bases in between. The germline V gene has CDR1 DFQATT and CDR2 SNEGSKA (reference sequence). CDR3 in DNA: TGCAGTGCTAGGCTCGGACGGGACTACGAGCAGTACTTC. Protein: CSARLGRDYEQYF.